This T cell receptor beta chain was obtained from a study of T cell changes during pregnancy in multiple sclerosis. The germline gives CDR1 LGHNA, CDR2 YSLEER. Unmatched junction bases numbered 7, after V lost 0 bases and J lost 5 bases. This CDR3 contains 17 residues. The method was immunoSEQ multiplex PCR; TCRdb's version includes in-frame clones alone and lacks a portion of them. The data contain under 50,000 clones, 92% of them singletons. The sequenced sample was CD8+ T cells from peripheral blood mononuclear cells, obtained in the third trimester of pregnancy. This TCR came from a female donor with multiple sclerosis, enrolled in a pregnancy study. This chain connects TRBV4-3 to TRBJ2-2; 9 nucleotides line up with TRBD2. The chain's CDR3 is CASSQDQASGTTGELFF. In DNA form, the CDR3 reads TGCGCCAGCAGCCAAGATCAGGCTAGCGGGACGACCGGGGAGCTGTTTTTT.